A single T cell receptor beta chain is shown here with its context. This clone was observed once. There is no known antigen for this receptor. Base-call qualities are not available, and no considerably larger clone is one nucleotide away. The CDR3 runs 16 amino acids, cysteine and phenylalanine included. Only the CDR3 DNA stays, 48 bases, in frame from base 1. From a lookup of the germline V gene, CDR1 and CDR2 are ENHRY and SYGVKD. V loses 4 bases of germline sequence and J loses 0 bases, and the interval between the two ends is 13 bases. Libraries were prepared through the immunoSEQ multiplex PCR assay. The multiplex PCR relied on a mix of 60 forward primers for TCR Vbeta segments and 13 reverse primers for TCR Jbeta segments. Amplification of the CDR3 region of rearranged TCR beta genes was performed with a multiplex PCR assay on genomic DNA. The amplified TCR beta libraries were sequenced on the Illumina HiSeq System as 87-base-pair reads. As for the authors' bioinformatics: A later analysis tallied roughly 80 million unique TCR beta chains across the approximately 670 repertoires, and some 10 million of those chains were shared by two or more donors. Raw reads were error-corrected and collapsed into unique sequences with a nearest-neighbor algorithm that merged closely related sequences to remove PCR and sequencing errors. Alignment of CDR3 sequences to IMGT reference sequences was used to assign V, D and J gene segments. Each retained sequence needed at least a six-nucleotide match to both a V gene segment and a J gene segment. A rearrangement counted as productive if the CDR3 had no stop codons and remained in frame with V and J, and every other rearrangement counted as non-productive. CDR3 was defined by IMGT convention, running from the second conserved V-encoded cysteine to the conserved J-encoded phenylalanine. Sequences without an unambiguous match to a single V gene segment were excluded from the earlier analysis of approximately 560 of the donors. In an earlier analysis of some 590 of the donors, V segments were called functional above 56.7% productive rearrangements and were called segregating when the between-donor standard deviation exceeded 5%. A statistical classification framework was built for diagnosing cytomegalovirus status from the catalog of TCR beta chain sequences. A later analysis assigned V and J genes by comparing TCR nucleotide sequences with IMGT/GENE-DB human TR gene sequences. In a later analysis, CDR3 sequences and most-parsimonious VDJ recombination scenarios were assigned using the TCRdist pipeline. In a later analysis, each TCR beta chain was defined by its CDR3 amino acid sequence together with its V-gene family, and reads lacking a unique V-gene family were excluded. As a way to deal with suspected cross-contamination and a sequencing artifact, a later analysis dropped approximately 570 nucleotide sequences that were highly shared and had low generation probability. In a later analysis, a clonal expansion index for each public chain was calculated from normalized within-repertoire ranks of inferred template counts. A later analysis computed generation probabilities with a VDJ recombination model fitted to out-of-frame rearrangements, and checked the results against IGoR. In a later analysis, TCR-TCR, TCR-HLA and TCR-CMV co-occurrence was scored with hypergeometric tests, and a repertoire-size bias correction was applied to TCR pairs. A later analysis estimated false discovery rates by permuting HLA or CMV assignments 20 times. In a later analysis, co-occurring TCRs were grouped using DBSCAN, and TCRdist sequence similarity was added for clustering within HLA-allele-positive subsets. Repertoires with fewer than 30,000 or more than 120,000 public chains, plus five repertoires with anomalous nucleotide sharing, were excluded from co-occurrence clustering. The table comes from immuneACCESS by way of TCRdb, which keeps in-frame sequences with V and J called. Part of the clones is missing from these tables; in studies checked, under half for an unresolved V gene and the rest for unknown reasons. The V and J calls and clone size are taken from that table; D and trimming were inferred from the DNA. The sample table contains 110,000 to 150,000 clones; only one count was recorded for about three quarters of them. The ten largest clones take up almost 7% of the sample.

The data belong to a study of cytomegalovirus exposure and HLA in healthy donors (dated by TCRdb to about 2017). Describing the broader study: An earlier analysis of around 600 of the donors reported about 250 Gb of sequence data and some 120 million unique TCR beta sequences from 150 million to 200 million T cells. Every repertoire in the discovery cohort had been generated on one and the same sequencing platform. The later analysis used no new phenotypic data to find candidate immune exposures, relying instead on TCR beta sequences and their occurrence across donors. To study patterns of TCR occurrence, a later analysis re-analyzed previously published TCR beta repertoires from around 660 donors and added high-resolution HLA genotyping. An earlier analysis of around 540 of the donors applied high-throughput TCR beta sequencing to assess whether each TCR beta V gene segment acted as functional or pseudogenic. To predict cytomegalovirus infection status, the study brought together high-throughput TCR immunosequencing, statistical association of individual TCRs with disease status, and machine learning. Roughly five DR-DQ haplotypes were handled as single units for association and clustering because linkage in the cohort was strong. The study aimed to test whether cataloging public T cell receptors could reveal signatures of past pathogen exposure. Donor age, sex, ethnicity and CMV serostatus were collected together with the repertoire data. HLA typing covered class I and class II loci at four-digit resolution. Along with the roughly 700-subject first cohort, a separate validation cohort of over a hundred different subjects was used. A later genetic analysis used genome-wide SNP genotypes for about 65% of the 666 donors, treating that subset as a discovery cohort. Of the roughly 390 genotyped donors, over 70% fell in the genetic ancestry cluster associated with self-reported Caucasian donors. Among 300 to 450 genotyped donors of the cohort, an average of approximately 250,000 unique TCR beta nucleotide sequences were sequenced per donor, about a sixth of them non-productive. About 280 gigabases of sequencing data and around 87 million unique TCR sequences were included in an early release covering around 600 HLA-typed donors. The number of donors typed differed by locus, with about 629-640 for A, B, C, DRB1 and DQB1, around 560 for DQA1, over 600 for DPA1, and some 440 for DPB1. The T cell repertoires of roughly 660 subjects were profiled by immunosequencing and related to cytomegalovirus serostatus. Results and caveats for the whole study, not just this receptor: Assigning TCR associations to individual alleles was difficult when HLA alleles, especially DR and DQ, strongly co-occurred. In a later analysis, several top co-occurrence clusters were reported to appear linked to parvovirus B19, influenza, CMV and Epstein-Barr virus. An association between a missense DCLRE1C variant and V-gene and J-gene trimming of TCR beta chains was found in a later genetic analysis and replicated in an independent cohort. A further reported finding was that TCR beta sequences accurately predicted the HLA-A and HLA-B alleles for most subjects in the first cohort. A few of the identified cytomegalovirus-associated TCR beta chains were confirmed in vitro to be specific for cytomegalovirus antigens. Broadly in line with IMGT annotations, most TCR beta V segments showed up in productive rearrangements about 87% or about 30% of the time in an earlier analysis of approximately 600 of the donors. A group of highly shared sequence variants was considered likely to be a technical artifact of the sequencing pipeline. Correlated functional status among segregating V segments might reflect linkage disequilibrium, but an unknown experimental factor could not be ruled out. According to a later analysis, most CMV-associated TCR beta chains appeared to be HLA-restricted, and the HLA associations seemed to be driven largely by CMV exposure. In a later analysis, HLA-associated TCR beta chains were found to be more clonally expanded and to have lower generation probabilities than equally common non-associated chains. The classifier was reported to diagnose cytomegalovirus status with high specificity and sensitivity in both the original and validation cohorts. Across donors, most TCR sequences were observed very rarely, whereas some public TCRs were present in many individuals. A later analysis associated about 17,000 TCR beta sequences with specific HLA alleles at a false discovery rate of 0.05. According to a later genetic analysis, donors in an Asian-associated ancestry cluster had fewer N-insertions in productive TCRs than the approximately 610-donor mean. The earlier analysis of approximately 540 of the donors excluded approximately 17 rarely observed V segments, including chromosome 9 orphons, because counts were too low. The authors suggested that the approach could potentially be extended to other disease states and immunological phenotypes. Some IMGT-functional V segments, including TRBV6-2 and TRBV6-3, could not be distinguished by the 87-base-pair reads and were therefore excluded. CMV serostatus was the only immune exposure information available for the cohort. In a later analysis, the rate of TCR association differed among HLA loci, with DRB1 alleles having the most associated TCRs and HLA-C alleles having the fewest. In the study, about 150 TCR beta chains were listed as associated with cytomegalovirus. Because HLA typing was missing for some donors at each locus, association tests included only the typed subset. Sequencing depth was assumed to be roughly uniform across donors in the presence/absence analyses, though that assumption may not hold. Only TCR beta chains were sequenced in this cohort, and the absence of alpha or paired-chain data limited detectable features.

In total, around 600 healthy bone marrow donors made up the cohort. At the time of sampling, all cohort members were nominally healthy, though unrecorded immune exposures were likely present. The donor was CMV seropositive and belonged to the group of about 290 seropositive cohort members. A peripheral blood sample was collected from each donor, and TCR beta sequencing was performed on peripheral blood mononuclear cells. The Qiagen DNeasy Blood Extraction Kit was used to extract genomic DNA from the blood cell samples. The sequence joins TRBV10-3 to TRBJ1-3; TRBD1 is perhaps the D gene, given 6 matching bases. The sequence was obtained from a man in his forties or fifties in good health and CMV-seropositive. Sequenced sample: PBMCs. The CDR3 is CAISGRGTSSGNTIYF. In nucleotide form, the sequence is TGTGCCATCAGTGGAAGGGGGACCAGCTCTGGAAACACCATATATTTT.